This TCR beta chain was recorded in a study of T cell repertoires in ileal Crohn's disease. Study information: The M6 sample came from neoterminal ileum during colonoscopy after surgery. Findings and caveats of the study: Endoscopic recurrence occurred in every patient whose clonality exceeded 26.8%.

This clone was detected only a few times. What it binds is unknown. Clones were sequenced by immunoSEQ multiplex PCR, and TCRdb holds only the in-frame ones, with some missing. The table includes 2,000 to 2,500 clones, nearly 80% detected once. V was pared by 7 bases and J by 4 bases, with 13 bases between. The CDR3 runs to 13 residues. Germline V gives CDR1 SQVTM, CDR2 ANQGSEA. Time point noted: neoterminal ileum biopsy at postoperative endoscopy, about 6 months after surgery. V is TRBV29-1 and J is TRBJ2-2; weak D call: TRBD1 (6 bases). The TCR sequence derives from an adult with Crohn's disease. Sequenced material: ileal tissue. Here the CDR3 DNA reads TGCAGCGCAAAACAGGGTGGCACCGGGGAGCTGTTTTTT. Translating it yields CSAKQGGTGELFF.